Listed here are 25 T cell receptor beta chains from one sample, sequenced in a study of metastatic and nonmetastatic thyroid tumors. TCRdb reprocessed the PCR reads using MiXCR. This table has some 19,000 clones, about 33% appearing once. Thyroid surgery was preceded by no treatment in any patient. The sequencing sample was made of adjacent normal tissue. The origin of the receptors is a female donor with papillary thyroid cancer or a benign thyroid nodule (not recorded which). Some clones in this sample may be carry-over from other donors' samples.

This clone is judged medium-sized. V usage is TRBV6-5 and J usage is TRBJ2-3; 15 bases fit TRBD2. The CDR3 totals 15 residues. Germline V gene data show CDR1 as MNHEY and CDR2 as SVGAGI. Losses at the gene ends were 2 bases for V and 6 bases for J; bases not matched to a gene: 0. CDR3 protein: CASSYGTSGGDTQYF. The CDR3, as DNA: TGTGCCAGCAGTTACGGGACTAGCGGGGGGGATACGCAGTATTTT.

This clone has just a few counts. This rearrangement joins TRBV2 to TRBJ1-2; 8 bases fit TRBD1. CDR1 and CDR2 from the germline V gene are SNHLY and FYNNEI. With V trimmed by 6 bases and J by 3 bases, 6 bases remained unmatched. The CDR3 sequence is 14 residues long. The CDR3 DNA reads as TGTGCCAGCAGAAATGGACAGGGACACTATGGCTACACCTTC. This gives the protein CASRNGQGHYGYTF.

The table lists this clone with many counts. CDR3 DNA: TGCAGTGCTAGAGATTCGTTTTTTCGGCTGGTGGGCGGGGGAGATCTCTATGGCTACACCTTC. Its translation is CSARDSFFRLVGGGDLYGYTF. V usage is TRBV20-1 and J usage is TRBJ1-2; tentative D call: TRBD1 (5 bases). Germline lookup yields CDR1 DFQATT and CDR2 SNEGSKA (reference sequence). The CDR3 extends over 21 amino acids. V shed 0 bases and J shed 4 bases, with 33 bases lying between them.

This clone showed up just a few times. The chain is built from TRBV6-6 and TRBJ1-3; D unclear. Per the germline V gene, CDR1 is MNHNY and CDR2 is SVGAGI (reference sequence). Trimming cost V 4 bases and J 0 bases, with 7 bases left between them. This CDR3 region has 14 residues. The CDR3, as DNA: TGTGCCAGCAGTTCTCTTAGCTCTGGAAACACCATATATTTT. Translating gives CASSSLSSGNTIYF.

There are many counts of this clone. This may be a read error, as it is one base from a much larger clone. The genes are TRBV7-9 and TRBJ2-1; a weak D match, TRBD1 (6 bases). This CDR3 contains 13 residues. Per germline, CDR1 SEHNR and CDR2 FQNEAQ (reference sequence). CDR3 DNA sequence: TGTGCCAGCAGTTTCACAGGGATCCATGAGCGGTTCTTC. Translating it yields CASSFTGIHERFF.

The chain joins TRBV7-2 to TRBJ2-7; D might be TRBD1 or TRBD2, each matching 7 bases. Trimming took 5 bases from V and 1 from J, leaving 15 bases between them. The CDR3 is made up of 15 amino acids. CDR1 is SGHTA, CDR2 FQGNSA, per germline. CDR3 in amino acids: CASSQRQGGSYEQYF. The CDR3 nucleotides read TGTGCCAGCAGCCAGAGACAGGGAGGGTCCTACGAGCAGTACTTC.

The chain uses TRBV7-8 and TRBJ1-2; a weak D match, TRBD1 (5 bases). The CDR3 totals 17 residues. In germline, CDR1 is SGHVS, CDR2 FQNEAQ. V shed 4 bases and J shed 0 bases, with 18 bases lying between them. In DNA, the CDR3 is TGTGCCAGCAGCTCCCAACCGGGACCTACGTCTAACTATGGCTACACCTTC. It is translated as CASSSQPGPTSNYGYTF.

This clone was seen at least ten times. The chain employs TRBV27 and TRBJ2-7; possibly TRBD2 for D (7 bases). Germline V gene data show CDR1 as MNHEY and CDR2 as SMNVEV (reference sequence). Trimming pared 3 bases from V and 6 bases from J, leaving 18 bases between. The CDR3 extends over 15 amino acids. Here the CDR3 reads CASSFTGGRWGEQYF. CDR3 sequence (DNA): TGTGCCAGCAGTTTCACGGGGGGCCGATGGGGCGAGCAGTACTTC.

By sample fraction, this clone is medium-sized. The chain combines TRBV6-1 with TRBJ1-2; maybe TRBD1 (6 bases). The germline V and J ends were trimmed by 0 bases and 4 bases, with 12 bases remaining between them. Germline assignment: CDR1 MNHNS and CDR2 SASEGT. This CDR3 spans 15 amino acids. Written as DNA, the CDR3 is TGTGCCAGCAGTGAAGCGCCAGGGGTGGGCTATGGCTACACCTTC. Its translation is CASSEAPGVGYGYTF.

The rearrangement uses TRBV12-3 or TRBV12-4 and TRBJ1-1; D remains unclear. Trimming removed 1 base at V and 6 bases at J, with 6 bases between. This CDR3 spans 12 amino acids. Here the CDR3 DNA reads TGTGCCAGCAGTTTAGAGAGGGCTGAAGCTTTCTTT. This sequence encodes CASSLERAEAFF.

As regards this clone: Germline is not matched at one junction end, which may reflect a read error. In DNA, the CDR3 is TGTGCCAGCCCCAGTGGCTCACCCCTCGCCTTT. The encoded protein is CASPSGSPLAF. The chain links TRBV6-1 to TRBJ1-6; D call uncertain. CDR3 length: 11 residues. Germline CDR1 MNHNS, CDR2 SASEGT.

The gene calls are TRBV7-9 and TRBJ2-5; D is unclear. Deletions cut 5 bases from V and 3 bases from J, with 13 bases between. CDR1 and CDR2 from the germline V gene are SEHNR and FQNEAQ (reference sequence). This CDR3 comprises 14 residues. CDR3 residues: CASSPPDGKETQYF. The CDR3 DNA reads as TGTGCCAGCAGCCCCCCGGACGGTAAAGAGACCCAGTACTTC.

The chain joins TRBV4-3 to TRBJ1-1; D remains unclear. The CDR3 has 14 amino acids. V was clipped by 6 bases and J by 0 bases, with 11 bases between them. Germline loops: CDR1 LGHNA, CDR2 YSLEER. The CDR3 bases are TGCGCCAGCAGGGCGGAACTAATGAACACTGAAGCTTTCTTT. Its translation is CASRAELMNTEAFF.

The sample holds a few counts of this clone. The chain has TRBV27 and TRBJ2-1; TRBD1 is a possible D gene (5 bases). The length of the CDR3 is 13 residues. CDR1 is MNHEY and CDR2 is SMNVEV in the germline V gene (reference sequence). V gave up 3 bases and J gave up 5 bases, with 8 bases separating them. The CDR3: CASSLSGNNEQFF. The CDR3 nucleotides read TGTGCCAGCAGTTTGTCAGGGAACAATGAGCAGTTCTTC.

This clone turned up a few times. This rearrangement joins TRBV2 to TRBJ1-2, with 7 positions matching TRBD1. The V gene end was trimmed by 7 bases and the J gene end by 1 base; junction bases not matched to a gene: 6. CDR1 is SNHLY and CDR2 is FYNNEI in the germline V gene. The CDR3 is 14 residues long. CDR3 residues: CASTPGQINYGYTF. DNA of the CDR3: TGTGCCAGCACTCCGGGACAGATTAACTATGGCTACACCTTC.

This clone was seen only a few times. The chain carries TRBV6-1 and TRBJ1-2; 7 bases align to TRBD1. Germline CDR1 MNHNS, CDR2 SASEGT. With 2 bases clipped from V and 4 bases from J, the junction kept 7 bases outside the gene matches. The CDR3 covers 15 residues. The CDR3 protein is CASSERGGESYGYTF. CDR3 sequence (DNA): TGTGCCAGCAGTGAACGAGGGGGCGAGAGCTATGGCTACACCTTC.

This clone was seen a handful of times. The chain is built from TRBV6-1 and TRBJ2-7, with 8 bases aligning to TRBD2. The CDR3 runs 14 residues. The junction had 7 bases not matched to a gene; V was cut back by 6 bases and J by 3 bases. Germline loops: CDR1 MNHNS, CDR2 SASEGT. DNA for the CDR3: TGTGCCAGCAGGCTACCCGGGACTAGCTACGAGCAGTACTTC. Translation gives CASRLPGTSYEQYF.

At least ten counts were recorded for this clone. The chain employs TRBV18 and TRBJ2-3; 9 bases fit TRBD1. V shed 5 bases and J 6 bases; nucleotides not matched to a gene: 6. Germline loops: CDR1 KGHSH, CDR2 LQKENI. This CDR3 comprises 14 residues. CDR3: CASSSRDRVDTQYF. As DNA, the CDR3 is TGTGCCAGCTCATCCCGGGACAGGGTTGATACGCAGTATTTT.

Ten or more counts support this clone. The rearrangement links TRBV19 to TRBJ2-4; 10 bases line up with TRBD1. The germline gives CDR1 LNHDA, CDR2 SQIVND (reference sequence). The CDR3 is 15 amino acids. Trimming at V came to 4 bases and at J to 6 bases, leaving 6 bases not matched to a gene. In DNA, the CDR3 is TGTGCCAGTAGTAGACAGGGGGCTCGGGGAAACATTCAGTACTTC. Amino acids: CASSRQGARGNIQYF. The full variable domain, with the rest looked up from reference TRBV19 and TRBJ2-4, is DGGITQSPKYLFRKEGQNVTLSCEQNLNHDAMYWYRQDPGQGLRLIYYSQIVNDFQKGDIAEGYSVSREKKESFPLTVTSAQKNPTAFYLCASSRQGARGNIQYFGAGTRLSVL.

CDR3 sequence reads: CASRSDGAGSATQYF. The CDR3 nucleotides are TGTGCCAGCAGGTCCGACGGGGCAGGGTCAGCTACGCAGTATTTT. The chain couples TRBV2 to TRBJ2-3; TRBD1 or TRBD2 may be the D gene (5 bases each). This CDR3 has 15 residues. Germline V gene lookup returns CDR1 SNHLY and CDR2 FYNNEI. V lost 6 bases to trimming and J lost 8 bases, with 21 bases between them.

The chain is built from TRBV6-1 and TRBJ2-7; D may be TRBD1 or TRBD2 (6 bases each). The CDR3 is 16 amino acids. Per germline, CDR1 MNHNS and CDR2 SASEGT. V was pared by 1 base and J by 0 bases, with 13 bases between. DNA of the CDR3: TGTGCCAGCAGTGAAGTAGGGGGGCCAAGCTCCTACGAGCAGTACTTC. Protein product: CASSEVGGPSSYEQYF.

The chain uses TRBV7-9 and TRBJ2-1, with D possibly being TRBD2 (6 bases). There are 14 residues in the CDR3. V was shortened by 3 bases and J by 6 bases, with 12 bases between the two germline ends. The germline CDR1 and CDR2 sequences are SEHNR and FQNEAQ (reference sequence). DNA for the CDR3: TGTGCCAGCAGCTTTGGGGGGAGTATCAATGAGCAGTTCTTC. This translates into CASSFGGSINEQFF.

This clone was observed many times. In DNA form, the CDR3 reads TGTGCCAGCAGCGTAGGCCGACAGGGGTCGACGGGCTACACCTTC. This sequence encodes CASSVGRQGSTGYTF. The chain recombines TRBV9 with TRBJ1-2; TRBD1 agrees at 8 bases. CDR1 and CDR2 from the germline V gene are SGDLS and YYNGEE. Losses at the gene ends were 0 bases for V and 8 bases for J; bases not matched to a gene: 9. This CDR3 region has 15 residues. Full variable domain (missing parts from reference TRBV9 and TRBJ1-2): DSGVTQTPKHLITATGQRVTLRCSPRSGDLSVYWYQQSLDQGLQFLIQYYNGEERAKGNILERFSAQQFPDLHSELNLSSLELGDSALYFCASSVGRQGSTGYTFGSGTRLTVV.

This clone was seen once. J is TRBJ1-6 and V is TRBV3-1, with unresolved D. The V gene's germline CDR1 is LGHDT and CDR2 YNNKEL (reference sequence). V was shortened by 6 bases and J by 9 bases, with 18 bases between the two germline ends. This CDR3 contains 15 residues. Here the CDR3 DNA reads TGTGCCAGCAGGGGCCGGGCGGCCGTGGGTTCACCCCTCCACTTT. The encoded protein is CASRGRAAVGSPLHF. Drawing the rest from reference TRBV3-1 and TRBJ1-6, the complete variable domain is DTAVSQTPKYLVTQMGNDKSIKCEQNLGHDTMYWYKQDSKKFLKIMFSYNNKELIINETVPNRFSPKSPDKAHLNLHINSLELGDSAVYFCASRGRAAVGSPLHFGNGTRLTVT.

This clone was counted only a few times. The chain links TRBV27 to TRBJ2-1; possibly TRBD1 for D (6 bases). Germline V lookup: CDR1 MNHEY, CDR2 SMNVEV (reference sequence). This CDR3 region has 18 residues. The V gene lost 2 bases and the J gene lost 5 bases, with 22 bases spanning the gap. As DNA, the CDR3 is TGTGCCAGCAGTTTAGTCGGGTTTGACAGGCCCTTTAACAATGAGCAGTTCTTC. It codes for CASSLVGFDRPFNNEQFF.